This entry concerns a single TCR beta chain. This clone was seen only a few times. The clone's antigen remains unknown. It has no much larger one-base neighbor in the sample; base qualities were not kept. This entry comes from a study of blood T cell repertoires in COVID-19 (dated by TCRdb to between 2020 and 2021). Study-level background: The collaborator samples originated in the United States, Italy and Spain and spanned the acute and convalescent phases of COVID-19. HLA class I and class II types, where available, came from metadata supplied by the sample provider rather than from assay-based typing. The material from the prospective study consisted of cDNA or gDNA derived from T cells, B-cell-depleted T cells, or PBMCs. The repertoires were released in a freely available public database meant as a resource for research on the immune response to SARS-CoV-2. A de-identified subject ID, COVID-19 status, age in years and sex were almost always included in the sample metadata. Samples came from the ongoing ImmuneRACE study (first 160 participants) plus 1,254 subjects from 6 global collaborators. Deeply sampled blood TCRbeta repertoires from subjects exposed to, actively infected with, or recovered from COVID-19 were included in the dataset. The investigation overall reported the following: The amount of clinical and demographic metadata varied by source and participant and was provided uncurated.

From a lookup of the germline V gene, CDR1 and CDR2 are SGHAT and FQNNGV. Trimming removed 5 bases from V and 7 bases from J; the gene matches leave 5 bases unexplained. The CDR3 covers 15 residues, taking in both the cysteine and the phenylalanine. Only CDR3 DNA is held: 45 bases, read in frame from base 1. Collaborating institutions collected whole blood in K2EDTA tubes following their own protocols. For TCRbeta analysis, collaborators shipped samples as frozen whole blood, isolated PBMCs, or DNA extracted from either of those sample types. TCRbeta CDR3 regions were amplified from genomic DNA by means of the immunoSEQ Assay, a bias-controlled multiplex PCR. Per the source publication's procedure: The number of nucleated cells in each sample was estimated from the amplification of reference gene primers within the assay. To quantify the absolute abundance of each unique TCRbeta CDR3 rearrangement, sequence reads were collapsed and filtered. For each sample, productive Simpson clonality was calculated by taking the square root of Simpson's diversity index across productive rearrangements. As stored in TCRdb, this immuneACCESS dataset retains in-frame rearrangements with V and J assigned. A fraction of the clones does not appear; measured against another copy, unresolved V genes explain less than half of the discrepancy, and the remainder lacks a known reason. Clone size and the V and J calls come from that table; the DNA yielded D and trimming. The sample contains hundreds of thousands of clones, about 80% of them found a single time. The ten top clones hold under 2% of the sample.

Here the chain combines TRBV11-2 and TRBJ2-1; 13 of the junction bases match TRBD2. The receptor comes from a woman of 80 years or more with acute or convalescent COVID-19. Sequencing was done on a sample of peripheral blood. The CDR3 amino acid sequence is: CASSPGTSGMNEQFF. The nucleotide sequence is TGTGCCAGCAGCCCCGGGACTAGCGGGATGAATGAGCAGTTCTTC.